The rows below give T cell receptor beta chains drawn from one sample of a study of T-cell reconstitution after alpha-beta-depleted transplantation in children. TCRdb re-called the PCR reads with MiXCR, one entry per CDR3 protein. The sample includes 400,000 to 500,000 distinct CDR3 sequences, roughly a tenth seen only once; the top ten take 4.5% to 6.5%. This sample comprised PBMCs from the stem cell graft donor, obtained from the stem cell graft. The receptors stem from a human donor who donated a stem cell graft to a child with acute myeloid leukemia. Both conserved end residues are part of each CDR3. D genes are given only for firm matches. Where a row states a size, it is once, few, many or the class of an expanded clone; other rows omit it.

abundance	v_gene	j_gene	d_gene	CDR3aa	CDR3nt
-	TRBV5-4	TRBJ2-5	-	CASSSPSSGPETQYF	TGTGCCAGCAGCTCTCCCTCCTCGGGGCCAGAGACCCAGTACTTC
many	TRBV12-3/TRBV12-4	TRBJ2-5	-	CASSSGAQETQYF	TGTGCCAGCAGTTCCGGGGCTCAAGAGACCCAGTACTTC
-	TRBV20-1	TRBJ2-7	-	CSATRQEDSLTYEQYF	TGCAGTGCTACCAGACAGGAGGATTCTCTTACCTACGAGCAGTACTTC
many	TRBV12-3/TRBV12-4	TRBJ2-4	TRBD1	CASNDKGGLNQYF	TGTGCCAGCAATGACAAAGGGGGCCTGAATCAGTACTTC
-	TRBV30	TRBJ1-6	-	CAWSVPGNSPLHF	TGTGCCTGGAGTGTCCCAGGAAATTCACCCCTCCACTTT
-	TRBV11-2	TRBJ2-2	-	CASSLNRAGELFF	TGTGCCAGCAGCCTCAACAGGGCCGGGGAGCTGTTTTTT
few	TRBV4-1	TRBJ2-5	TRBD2	CASSQDPPPGGYETQYF	TGCGCCAGCAGCCAAGATCCCCCACCGGGAGGATACGAGACCCAGTACTTC
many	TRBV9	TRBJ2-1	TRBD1	CASRGQGDNEQFF	TGTGCCAGCAGGGGACAGGGTGACAATGAGCAGTTCTTC
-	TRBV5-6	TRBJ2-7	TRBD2	CASSLVAGRSHEQYF	TGTGCCAGCAGCTTGGTGGCCGGGAGGAGCCACGAGCAGTACTTC
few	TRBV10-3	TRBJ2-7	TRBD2	CAISESGERDSYEQYF	TGTGCCATCAGTGAGTCTGGCGAGCGGGACTCCTACGAGCAGTACTTC
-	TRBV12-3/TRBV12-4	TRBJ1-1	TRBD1	CASRRDRGSGNTEAFF	TGTGCCAGCAGGAGGGACAGGGGCTCCGGGAACACTGAAGCTTTCTTT
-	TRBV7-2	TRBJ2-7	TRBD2	CASSGLAGSSYEQYF	TGTGCCAGCAGCGGACTAGCGGGTAGCTCCTACGAGCAGTACTTC
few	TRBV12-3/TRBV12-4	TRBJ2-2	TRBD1	CASSSGGPGELFF	TGTGCCAGCAGTTCAGGGGGCCCCGGGGAGCTGTTTTTT
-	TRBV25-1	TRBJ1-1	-	CASSEPGETEAFF	TGTGCCAGCAGTGAACCCGGGGAAACTGAAGCTTTCTTT
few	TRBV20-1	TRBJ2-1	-	CSAGRQYNEQFF	TGCAGTGCGGGGCGGCAATACAATGAGCAGTTCTTC
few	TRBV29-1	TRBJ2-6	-	CSVMSSGANVLTF	TGCAGCGTTATGAGCTCTGGGGCCAACGTCCTGACTTTC
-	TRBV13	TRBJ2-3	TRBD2	CASSFGGRVDTQYF	TGTGCCAGCAGCTTTGGCGGGAGGGTGGATACGCAGTATTTT
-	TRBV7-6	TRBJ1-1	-	CASSSQALTEAFF	TGTGCCAGCAGCTCACAGGCCCTCACTGAAGCTTTCTTT
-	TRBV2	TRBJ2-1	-	CASPLTDFISYNEQFF	TGTGCCAGCCCCCTGACCGACTTTATCTCCTACAATGAGCAGTTCTTC
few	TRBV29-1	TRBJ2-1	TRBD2	CSVDVSGSYEQFF	TGCAGCGTTGACGTCAGCGGGAGCTATGAGCAGTTCTTC
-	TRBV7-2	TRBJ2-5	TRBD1	CASSSNRGSETQYF	TGTGCCAGCAGCTCAAACAGGGGCTCAGAGACCCAGTACTTC
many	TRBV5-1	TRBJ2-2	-	CASSFSGSAVSGELFF	TGCGCCAGCAGCTTTTCTGGTAGCGCCGTGTCCGGGGAGCTGTTTTTT
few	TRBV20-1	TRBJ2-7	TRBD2	CSVGLAVTYEQYF	TGCAGTGTTGGACTAGCGGTTACCTACGAGCAGTACTTC
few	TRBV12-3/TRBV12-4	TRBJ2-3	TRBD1	CASSLRQGYTDTQYF	TGTGCCAGCAGTTTAAGACAGGGCTACACAGATACGCAGTATTTT
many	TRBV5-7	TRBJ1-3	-	CASSGNTIYF	TGTGCCAGCAGCGGGAACACCATATATTTT
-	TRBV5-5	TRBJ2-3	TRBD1	CASSTRQGADTQYF	TGTGCCAGCAGCACCCGACAGGGTGCGGATACGCAGTATTTT
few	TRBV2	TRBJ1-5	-	CASSEVTGNQPQHF	TGTGCCAGCAGTGAAGTTACGGGCAATCAGCCCCAGCATTTT
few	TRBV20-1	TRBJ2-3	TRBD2	CSALAGRRTDTQYF	TGCAGTGCTCTAGCGGGGCGTCGCACAGATACGCAGTATTTT
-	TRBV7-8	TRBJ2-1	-	CASSLVILSGENEQFF	TGTGCCAGCAGCTTAGTTATTTTGAGCGGAGAGAATGAGCAGTTCTTC
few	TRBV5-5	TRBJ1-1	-	CASSPSGGLGAFF	TGTGCCAGCAGCCCGTCCGGCGGGCTTGGAGCTTTCTTT
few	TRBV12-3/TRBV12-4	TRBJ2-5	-	CASSPAIGETQYF	TGTGCCAGCAGCCCGGCAATTGGGGAGACCCAGTACTTC
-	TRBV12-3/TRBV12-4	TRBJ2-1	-	CASSLILGESSYNEQFF	TGTGCCAGCAGTTTAATCCTGGGCGAGAGCTCCTACAATGAGCAGTTCTTC
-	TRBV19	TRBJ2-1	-	CASSTDSPSYNEQFF	TGTGCCAGTAGTACCGACAGCCCTTCCTACAATGAGCAGTTCTTC
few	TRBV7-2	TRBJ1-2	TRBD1	CASSFSQGGLYGYTF	TGTGCCAGCAGCTTCTCCCAGGGGGGTCTCTATGGCTACACCTTC
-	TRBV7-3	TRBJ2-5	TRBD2	CASSLHSGGQETQYF	TGTGCCAGCAGCTTACACAGCGGGGGCCAAGAGACCCAGTACTTC
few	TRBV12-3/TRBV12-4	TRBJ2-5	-	CASSFRALSETQYF	TGTGCCAGCAGTTTCCGGGCCTTATCGGAGACCCAGTACTTC
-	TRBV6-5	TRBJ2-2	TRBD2	CASSYSASGGTGELFF	TGTGCCAGCAGTTACTCGGCTAGCGGGGGCACCGGGGAGCTGTTTTTT
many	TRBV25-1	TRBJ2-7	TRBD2	CASSVSGNSYEQYF	TGTGCCAGCAGTGTTAGCGGGAACTCCTACGAGCAGTACTTC
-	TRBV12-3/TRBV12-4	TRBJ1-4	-	CASTTGATNENLFF	TGTGCCAGCACCACGGGGGCAACTAATGAAAACCTGTTTTTT
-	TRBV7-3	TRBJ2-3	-	CASSRRGTDTQYF	TGTGCCAGCAGCCGACGAGGCACAGATACGCAGTATTTT
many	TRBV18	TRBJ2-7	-	CASSPDPGSYEQYF	TGTGCCAGCTCACCGGACCCCGGATCCTACGAGCAGTACTTC
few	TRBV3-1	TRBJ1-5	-	CASSQDGRANQPQHF	TGTGCCAGCAGCCAAGATGGCAGGGCGAATCAGCCCCAGCATTTT
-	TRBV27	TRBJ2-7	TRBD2	CASSLYGRAIDEQYF	TGTGCCAGCAGTTTATACGGGAGGGCCATTGACGAGCAGTACTTC
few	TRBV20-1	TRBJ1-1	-	CSARPASLNTEAFF	TGCAGTGCTAGACCTGCCAGTTTGAACACTGAAGCTTTCTTT
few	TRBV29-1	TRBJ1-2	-	CSVRQSLGYGYTF	TGCAGCGTCCGACAGAGTCTAGGCTATGGCTACACCTTC